The source of this TCR beta chain is a study of blood T cell repertoires in COVID-19 (dated by TCRdb to 2020 to 2022). General notes on the study: Samples from collaborators originated in the United States, Italy and Spain and spanned both the acute and convalescent phases of COVID-19. The material from the prospective study consisted of cDNA or gDNA derived from T cells, B-cell-depleted T cells, or PBMCs. The dataset comprised deeply sampled blood TCRbeta repertoires from subjects exposed to, actively infected with, or recovered from COVID-19. The repertoires were released in a freely available public database meant as a resource for research on the immune response to SARS-CoV-2. The samples were drawn from two sources: the first 160 participants of the ongoing ImmuneRACE study, and 950 to 1,500 subjects contributed by 6 global collaborators. Sample metadata almost always included a de-identified subject ID, COVID-19 status, age in years and sex. Where available, HLA class I and class II types were obtained from metadata supplied by the sample provider rather than from assay-based typing. Results and caveats for the whole study, not just this receptor: The quantity of clinical and demographic metadata differed by source and by participant and was supplied without curation.

Of note for this clone: Its antigen has not been determined. The sample holds no much larger clone one base away, and base qualities are not on file.

The immunoSEQ Assay, a bias-controlled multiplex PCR, was used to amplify TCRbeta CDR3 regions from genomic DNA. In the original analysis: Nucleated cell counts per sample were estimated from amplification of reference gene primers within the assay. To quantify the absolute abundance of each unique TCRbeta CDR3 rearrangement, sequence reads were collapsed and filtered. Productive Simpson clonality was computed per sample as the square root of Simpson's diversity index over productive rearrangements. Held by TCRdb, this immuneACCESS table contains in-frame sequences only and omits some clones. Under half of the omission traces to an unresolved V gene where checked; the cause of the rest is unknown. The D gene and trimming were derived from the DNA, and the V and J assignments and clone size from that table. The sample data list hundreds of thousands of clones, and around 90% of these were observed just once. Approximately 0.8% of the sample comes from the top ten.

Compared with germline, V lacks 7 bases and J lacks 7 bases; bases without a gene match: 5. Measured from the cysteine to the phenylalanine, the CDR3 is 12 residues long. The DNA shown is the 36-base CDR3, in frame from base 1. The germline V gene gives CDR1 as SNHLY and CDR2 as FYNNEI. Whole blood was collected in K2EDTA tubes by collaborating institutions according to the institutions' own protocols. Collaborator samples were shipped for TCRbeta analysis as frozen whole blood, isolated PBMCs, or DNA extracted from either sample type. The TCR originated in a woman aged 30 to 39 with acute or convalescent COVID-19. The sample taken for sequencing was peripheral blood. The V and J genes are TRBV2 and TRBJ1-2, with 8 middle bases fitting TRBD1. The base sequence is TGTGCCAGCACCAATGACAGGGGTGGCTACACCTTC. It codes for CASTNDRGGYTF.